In this sample, the clone carrying this T cell receptor delta chain turned up a few times. The antigen is unknown. Alphabeta T cells were depleted, then CD3+ Vdelta1+ Vdelta2- thymocytes were FACS-sorted. Vdelta1+ thymocyte sorts reached between about 98% and 99.6% purity. The data originate from a study of Vδ1+ human thymocytes. Germline V gene lookup returns CDR1 TSWWSYY and CDR2 QGS. V was shortened by 0 bases and J by 0 bases, with 17 bases between the two germline ends. This CDR3 has 18 amino acids. The study, taken as a whole, reports: Thymic TRG and TRD repertoires appeared highly polyclonal. Unlike peripheral blood Vdelta1+ controls, thymic delta-chain sequences included about 20% Vdelta2 and few Vdelta3.

RNA was extracted from the cells and then reverse transcribed. CDR3 amplicons came from multiplex PCR with pooled V-gene forward and constant-region reverse primers. TCRdb ran CATT on the multiplex PCR reads. The repertoire holds 21,000 or so delta-chain clones, with 7.5% to 9% as singletons. This chain connects TRDV1 to TRDJ1; D call uncertain. The sequence was obtained from a child in the first two years of life who had congenital heart surgery. The sequenced sample was Vdelta1+ gamma-delta thymocytes from the thymus. Subset here: FACS-sorted CD3+ TCRalphabeta- TCRVdelta1+ TCRVdelta2- thymocytes. This chain's CDR3 is CALGELMRPQYYTDKLIF. The CDR3 coding sequence is TGTGCTCTTGGGGAACTAATGCGGCCCCAGTACTACACCGATAAACTCATCTTT.